Given below is one T cell receptor beta chain in context. Its target is unknown. Some clones are missing from TCRdb's copy, which holds only in-frame ones; the method was immunoSEQ multiplex PCR. The data show about 88,000 clones, 75% to 90% seen once. These data originate in a study of OX40 agonist ivuxolimab in advanced cancers. On the study more broadly: Head and neck, renal cell, melanoma or hepatocellular carcinoma were the cancers that dose-escalation patients had. Participants averaged about 60 years of age (range roughly 23 to 90) and were about 85% male. Study-wide findings and caveats: No determination was made of the antigen specificity of the expanded peripheral T cells. Relatively little clonal expansion, among the lowest observed, appeared in partial responders at 0.1-3.0 mg/kg.

This TCR was sampled from an adult with an advanced solid tumor such as melanoma, head and neck, liver or kidney cancer. The sequencing used CD4+ or CD8+ T cells sorted from blood, collected in a trial of the OX40 agonist ivuxolimab.

The CDR3 here is CASSLEIQETQYF. Written as DNA, the CDR3 is TGTGCCAGCAGCTTAGAGATCCAAGAGACCCAGTACTTC. V usage is TRBV7-3 and J usage is TRBJ2-5; D is undetermined. The V gene's germline CDR1 is SGHTA and CDR2 FQGTGA. CDR3 size: 13 residues. V gave up 2 bases and J gave up 1 base, with 5 bases separating them.